The clone carrying this TCR beta chain was found once. What it binds is unknown. This CDR3 is built from 12 residues. Looked up from germline, CDR1 is MDHEN and CDR2 is SYDVKM. Trimming took 9 bases from V and 4 from J, leaving 13 bases between them. The data originate from a study of T cell responses to AZD1222 COVID-19 vaccine. Study conclusions and caveats: Regions left unmutated in variants are reportedly the target of nearly half of spike-specific TCRs.

Assay used: immunoSEQ multiplex PCR; TCRdb lists only in-frame clones, some missing. The profile shows over 110,000 clones, roughly 92% of them singletons. This TCR was sampled from an adult in good health. This chain uses TRBV28 with TRBJ2-7; weak D call: TRBD1 (8 bases). The sequences come from peripheral blood, collected on day 0 of AZD1222 vaccination. The CDR3 DNA follows: TGTGCCAGTGAACAGGGGGGGTACGAGCAGTACTTC. Translating it yields CASEQGGYEQYF. The variable domain in full, completed from reference TRBV28 and TRBJ2-7, reads DVKVTQSSRYLVKRTGEKVFLECVQDMDHENMFWYRQDPGLGLRLIYFSYDVKMKEKGDIPEGYSVSREKKERFSLILESASTNQTSMYLCASEQGGYEQYFGPGTRLTVT.